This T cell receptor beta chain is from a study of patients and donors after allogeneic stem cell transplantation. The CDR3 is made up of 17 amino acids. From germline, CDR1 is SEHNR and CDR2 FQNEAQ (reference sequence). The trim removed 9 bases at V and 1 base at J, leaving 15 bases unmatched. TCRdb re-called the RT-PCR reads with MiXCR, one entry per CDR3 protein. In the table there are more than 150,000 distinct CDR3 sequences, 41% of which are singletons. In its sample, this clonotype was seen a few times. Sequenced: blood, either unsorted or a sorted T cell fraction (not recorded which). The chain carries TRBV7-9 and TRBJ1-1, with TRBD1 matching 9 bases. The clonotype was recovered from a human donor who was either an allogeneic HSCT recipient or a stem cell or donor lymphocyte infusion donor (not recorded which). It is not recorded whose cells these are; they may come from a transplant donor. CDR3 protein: CASLKGTGIESNTEAFF. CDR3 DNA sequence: TGTGCCAGTTTAAAGGGGACAGGGATAGAGTCGAACACTGAAGCTTTCTTT. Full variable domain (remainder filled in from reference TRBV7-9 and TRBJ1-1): DTGVSQNPRHKITKRGQNVTFRCDPISEHNRLYWYRQTLGQGPEFLTYFQNEAQLEKSRLLSDRFSAERPKGSFSTLEIQRTEQGDSAMYLCASLKGTGIESNTEAFFGQGTRLTVV.